One sample yielded the 2 T cell receptor beta chains listed below, sequenced in a study of T cells after yellow fever vaccination. TCRdb analysed the 5' RACE reads with MiXCR anew, one entry per CDR3 protein. The table includes roughly 45,000 distinct CDR3 sequences, 6.5% to 8.5% detected once. This specimen was CD8+ T cells not binding an NS4B(214-222) dextramer, sorted from PBMCs, taken 45 days after the yellow fever booster vaccination. All receptors derive from a man younger than 40 who received the YFV17D yellow fever vaccine.

This clonotype was recorded many times. The J gene is TRBJ2-3, the V gene TRBV20-1; 11 bases align to TRBD2. The V and J ends lost 0 bases and 4 bases, in that order; junction bases with no gene match: 6. The CDR3 has 16 residues. Germline V gene data show CDR1 as DFQATT and CDR2 as SNEGSKA (reference sequence). In DNA form, the CDR3 reads TGCAGTGCTAGAGATCTCGGACTAGCGGGCTCAGATACGCAGTATTTT. Its translation is CSARDLGLAGSDTQYF.

This clonotype was recorded many times. The rearrangement joins TRBV29-1 to TRBJ1-4, with no clear D. The CDR3 contains 10 residues. The germline gives CDR1 SQVTM, CDR2 ANQGSEA. Trimming removed 7 bases from V and 6 bases from J, with 6 bases in between. The CDR3: CSAWDEKLFF. CDR3 sequence (DNA): TGCAGCGCCTGGGATGAAAAACTGTTTTTT.